This entry concerns a single T cell receptor beta chain. This record belongs to a study of blood T cell repertoires in COVID-19. At the level of the study: T cells, B-cell-depleted T cells, or PBMCs provided the cDNA or gDNA that served as material.

As processed by the authors: Using reference gene primer amplification, nucleated cell counts were estimated. Profiled with immunoSEQ multiplex PCR; TCRdb holds only in-frame clones, not every one. For V, J and clone size, that table is used; D and trimming come from the DNA. This sample carries about 210,000 clones, roughly 85% of them seen once, and the ten largest clones take over 15%. Deletions cut 6 bases from V and 1 base from J, with 9 bases between. Germline assignment: CDR1 LGHNA and CDR2 YNFKEQ. There are 13 residues in the CDR3. J is TRBJ1-1 and V is TRBV4-2; possibly TRBD1 for D (6 bases). Sequenced sample: PBMCs or T cells enriched from blood (not recorded which). The receptor was derived from a man between 35 and 55 years old who had recovered from COVID-19. The CDR3 sequence is CASRTGANTEAFF. The CDR3 DNA sequence: TGTGCCAGCAGGACAGGAGCGAACACTGAAGCTTTCTTT.